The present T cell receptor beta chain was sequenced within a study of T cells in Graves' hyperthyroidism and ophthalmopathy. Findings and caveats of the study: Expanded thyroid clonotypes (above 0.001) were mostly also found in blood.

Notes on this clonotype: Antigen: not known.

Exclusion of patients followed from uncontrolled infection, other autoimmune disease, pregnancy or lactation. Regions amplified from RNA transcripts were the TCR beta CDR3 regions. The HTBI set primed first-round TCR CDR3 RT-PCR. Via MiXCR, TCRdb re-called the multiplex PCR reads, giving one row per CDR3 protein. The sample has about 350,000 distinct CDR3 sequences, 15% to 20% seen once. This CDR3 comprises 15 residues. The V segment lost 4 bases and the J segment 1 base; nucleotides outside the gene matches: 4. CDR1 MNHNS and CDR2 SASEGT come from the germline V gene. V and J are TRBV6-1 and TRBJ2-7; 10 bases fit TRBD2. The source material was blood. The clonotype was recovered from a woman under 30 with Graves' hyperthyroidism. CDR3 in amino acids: CASSGLAGVSYEQYF. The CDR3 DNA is TGTGCCAGCAGTGGGCTAGCGGGGGTTTCCTACGAGCAGTACTTC.